The 8 T cell receptor beta chains in this list originate from one sample, sequenced in a study of T cell changes during pregnancy in multiple sclerosis. Measured with immunoSEQ multiplex PCR; TCRdb has only the in-frame clones, and not every one. Of 85,000 to 90,000 clones listed, 91% are singletons. Sequencing was performed on peripheral blood, taken in the first trimester of pregnancy. The receptors were sampled from a female donor in good health, enrolled as a control in a pregnancy study.

Regarding this clone: The junction and the germline gene differ at one end; a read error may be behind it. V and J are TRBV7-7 and TRBJ1-5; D ambiguous. Germline lookup yields CDR1 SSHAT and CDR2 FNYEAQ (reference sequence). This CDR3 is 13 amino acids long. CDR3 in DNA: TGTGCTAGCAGCTTGAGGGCCAATCAGCCCCAGCATTTT. Translating gives CASSLRANQPQHF.

The chain links TRBV2 to TRBJ1-1; 9 bases line up with TRBD1. This CDR3 comprises 16 residues. V lost 6 bases and J lost 5; bases outside the gene matches: 13. From germline, CDR1 is SNHLY and CDR2 FYNNEI. CDR3 bases: TGTGCCAGCAGCCCAGAGGGACAGGGAGGGAGGACTGAAGCTTTCTTT. This gives the protein CASSPEGQGGRTEAFF.

This chain connects TRBV6-8 to TRBJ2-3; 9 bases line up with TRBD1. The germline V gene has CDR1 MNHGY and CDR2 SAAAGT. The CDR3 sequence is 17 residues long. Trimming at V came to 0 bases and at J to 2 bases, leaving 6 bases not matched to a gene. For the CDR3, the DNA is TGTGCCAGCAGTTACTCGGGACAGGGAAGGGACACAGATACGCAGTATTTT. Its protein product is CASSYSGQGRDTDTQYF.

In this sample, this clone turned up once. The chain recombines TRBV19 with TRBJ1-2, with 11 bases lining up with TRBD1. Germline CDR1 reads LNHDA; CDR2 reads SQIVND (reference sequence). CDR3 length: 14 residues. Losses at the gene ends were 3 bases for V and 8 bases for J; bases not matched to a gene: 5. CDR3 sequence reads: CASSMGQGEKGYTF. CDR3 in DNA: TGTGCCAGTAGTATGGGACAGGGGGAGAAAGGCTACACCTTC. Full variable domain (remainder filled in from reference TRBV19 and TRBJ1-2): DGGITQSPKYLFRKEGQNVTLSCEQNLNHDAMYWYRQDPGQGLRLIYYSQIVNDFQKGDIAEGYSVSREKKESFPLTVTSAQKNPTAFYLCASSMGQGEKGYTFGSGTRLTVV.

About this clone: At the DNA level, this CDR3 is encoded by other sequences in the same sample as well. The chain recombines TRBV30 with TRBJ1-5, with a tentative D call TRBD1 (6 bases). V lost 0 bases, J lost 4 bases, and 7 bases lay in between. Germline CDR1 and CDR2: GTSNPN and SVGIG (reference sequence). There are 13 residues in the CDR3. The DNA of the CDR3 is TGTGCCTGGAGTGTACAGGGAAATCAGCCCCAGCATTTT. Its translation: CAWSVQGNQPQHF.

The V gene is TRBV10-1, the J gene TRBJ1-5; TRBD1 aligns across 10 bases. This CDR3 region has 14 residues. The V gene end was trimmed by 6 bases and the J gene end by 4 bases; junction bases not matched to a gene: 3. Germline CDR1 WNHNN, CDR2 SYGVQD (reference sequence). CDR3 loop: CASRPGQGNQPQHF. Written as DNA, the CDR3 is TGCGCCAGCAGGCCGGGACAGGGGAATCAGCCCCAGCATTTT.

This chain joins TRBV6-1 and TRBJ2-2; perhaps TRBD1 as D (5 bases). The CDR3 sequence is 13 residues long. Germline V gene sequence: CDR1 MNHNS, CDR2 SASEGT. The germline V and J ends were trimmed by 5 bases and 5 bases, with 9 bases remaining between them. In nucleotides, the CDR3 is TGTGCCAGCAGTAATGGGGCAACCGGGGAGCTGTTTTTT. Translating it yields CASSNGATGELFF.

The chain couples TRBV11-1 to TRBJ2-7; TRBD1 aligns across 9 bases. Germline V lookup: CDR1 SGHAT, CDR2 FQDESV (reference sequence). This CDR3 has 16 amino acids. After removal of 1 base from V and 4 bases from J, the junction contained 8 bases not matched to a gene. The CDR3 spells CASSLGPETGGYEQYF. As DNA, the CDR3 is TGTGCCAGCAGCTTAGGACCCGAGACAGGGGGTTACGAGCAGTACTTC. Full variable domain (remainder filled in from reference TRBV11-1 and TRBJ2-7): EAEVAQSPRYKITEKSQAVAFWCDPISGHATLYWYRQILGQGPELLVQFQDESVVDDSQLPKDRFSAERLKGVDSTLKIQPAELGDSAMYLCASSLGPETGGYEQYFGPGTRLTVT.